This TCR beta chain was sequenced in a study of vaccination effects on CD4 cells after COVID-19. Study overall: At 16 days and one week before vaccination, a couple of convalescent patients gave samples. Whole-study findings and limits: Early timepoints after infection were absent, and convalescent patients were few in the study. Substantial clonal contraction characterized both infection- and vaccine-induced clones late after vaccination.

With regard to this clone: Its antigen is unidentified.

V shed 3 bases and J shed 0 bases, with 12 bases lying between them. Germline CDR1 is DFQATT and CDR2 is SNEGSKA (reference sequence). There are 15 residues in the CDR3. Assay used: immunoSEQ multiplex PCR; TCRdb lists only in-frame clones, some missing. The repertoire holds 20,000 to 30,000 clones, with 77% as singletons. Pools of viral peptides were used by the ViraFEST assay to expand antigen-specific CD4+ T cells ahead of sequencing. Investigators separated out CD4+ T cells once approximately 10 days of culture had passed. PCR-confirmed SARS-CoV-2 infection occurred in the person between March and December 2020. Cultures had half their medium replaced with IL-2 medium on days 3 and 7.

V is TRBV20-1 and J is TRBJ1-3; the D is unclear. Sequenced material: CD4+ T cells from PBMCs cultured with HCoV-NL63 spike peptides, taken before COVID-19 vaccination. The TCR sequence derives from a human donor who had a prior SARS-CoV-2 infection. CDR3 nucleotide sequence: TGCAGTGCTAGTTTGAGGGTAGCCTCTGGAAACACCATATATTTT. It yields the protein CSASLRVASGNTIYF.